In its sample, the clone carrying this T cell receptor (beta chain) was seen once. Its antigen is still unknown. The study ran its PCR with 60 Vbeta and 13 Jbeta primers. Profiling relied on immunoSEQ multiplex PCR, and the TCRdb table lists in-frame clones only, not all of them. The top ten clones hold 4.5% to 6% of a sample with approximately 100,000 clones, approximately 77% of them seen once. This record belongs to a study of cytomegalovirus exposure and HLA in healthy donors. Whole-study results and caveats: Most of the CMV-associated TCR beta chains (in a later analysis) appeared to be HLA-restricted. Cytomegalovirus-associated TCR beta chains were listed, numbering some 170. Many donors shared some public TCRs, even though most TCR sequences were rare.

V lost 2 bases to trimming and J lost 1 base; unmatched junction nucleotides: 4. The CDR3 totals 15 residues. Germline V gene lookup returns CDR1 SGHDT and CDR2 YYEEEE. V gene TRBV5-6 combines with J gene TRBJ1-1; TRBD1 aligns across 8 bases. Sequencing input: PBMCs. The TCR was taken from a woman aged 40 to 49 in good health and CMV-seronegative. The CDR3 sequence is CASSFVDRGNTEAFF. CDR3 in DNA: TGTGCCAGCAGCTTCGTCGACAGGGGGAACACTGAAGCTTTCTTT.